The T cell receptor (beta chain) described here comes from a study of T cell changes during pregnancy in multiple sclerosis. The repertoire was sequenced with immunoSEQ multiplex PCR; TCRdb's copy has only in-frame clones and lacks some. The profile shows over 50,000 clones, about 90% of them singletons. V was clipped by 0 bases and J by 5 bases, with 14 bases between them. CDR3 size: 15 residues. CDR1 is SGHDT, CDR2 YYEEEE, per germline. The starting material was peripheral blood, obtained in the third trimester of pregnancy. The chain joins TRBV5-6 to TRBJ1-1, with TRBD1 as a possible D gene (6 bases). This TCR was recovered from a female donor in good health, enrolled as a control in a pregnancy study. The CDR3 nucleotides are TGTGCCAGCAGCTTGGGCGGGGGCTGGGGGACTGAAGCTTTCTTT. Translating it yields CASSLGGGWGTEAFF.